The 25 T cell receptor beta chains given below trace back to one sample, sequenced in a study of T-cell reconstitution after alpha-beta-depleted transplantation in children. A TCRbeta library incorporating unique molecular identifiers was prepared. TCRdb recomputed calls from the PCR reads with MiXCR, one row per CDR3 protein. Among about 540,000 distinct CDR3 sequences listed, approximately 30% were seen once. The specimen comprised PBMCs, sampled before TCRalphabeta/CD19-depleted stem cell transplant. These receptors were collected from a boy under two years old with Wiskott-Aldrich syndrome, due to receive a stem cell transplant.

The J gene is TRBJ2-1, the V gene TRBV2; D remains ambiguous. Deletions cut 4 bases from V and 6 bases from J, with 16 bases between. This CDR3 contains 15 residues. Germline V gene lookup returns CDR1 SNHLY and CDR2 FYNNEI. CDR3 nucleotides: TGTGCCAGCAGTGGGCCCATGTCGGACCGCAATGAGCAGTTCTTC. Translated: CASSGPMSDRNEQFF.

This rearrangement joins TRBV29-1 to TRBJ2-5; 7 nucleotides match TRBD1. The CDR3 length is 14 residues. Germline V CDR1 and CDR2: SQVTM, ANQGSEA. J gave up 2 bases and V 6 bases, and 9 bases lay outside the gene matches. CDR3 in amino acids: CSVVDRATQETQYF. The CDR3 DNA reads TGCAGCGTAGTAGACAGGGCCACTCAAGAGACCCAGTACTTC.

The chain uses TRBV10-3 and TRBJ1-5; D is uncertain. There are 16 residues in the CDR3. V lost 0 bases and J 1 base, leaving 10 bases between the germline ends. Germline V lookup: CDR1 ENHRY, CDR2 SYGVKD. CDR3 nucleotides: TGTGCCATCAGTGAGTCGACATCGGGGAGCAATCAGCCCCAGCATTTT. Protein product: CAISESTSGSNQPQHF.

This clonotype has a single count. The chain uses TRBV5-1 and TRBJ2-3; 13 nucleotides match TRBD2. V lost 7 bases and J lost 4; bases outside the gene matches: 3. Germline V lookup: CDR1 SGHRS, CDR2 YFSETQ. CDR3 length: 14 residues. As DNA, the CDR3 is TGCGCCAGCGGGGGACTAGCGGGATCAGATACGCAGTATTTT. Translating it yields CASGGLAGSDTQYF.

The genes are TRBV7-6 and TRBJ2-1; TRBD2 matches 14 bases. CDR1 is SGHVS and CDR2 is FNYEAQ in the germline V gene. V lost 3 bases and J lost 8; bases outside the gene matches: 6. There are 16 residues in the CDR3. In DNA, the CDR3 is TGTGCCAGCAGCTTTGGGACTAGCGGGAGTAACCATGAGCAGTTCTTC. It codes for CASSFGTSGSNHEQFF.

This clonotype was detected a few times. The chain joins TRBV3-1 to TRBJ2-1; 9 nucleotides agree with TRBD2. V shed 7 bases, J shed 6 bases, and the junction held 16 bases outside the gene matches. The CDR3 totals 17 residues. CDR1 LGHDT and CDR2 YNNKEL come from the germline V gene (reference sequence). The CDR3 coding sequence is TGTGCCAGCACCATGAGATACACTAGCGGGTTCCTCAATGAGCAGTTCTTC. Residues: CASTMRYTSGFLNEQFF.

This clonotype showed up just a few times. V gene TRBV12-3 or TRBV12-4 combines with J gene TRBJ2-1; a possible D gene is TRBD2 (6 bases). V gave up 7 bases and J gave up 7 bases, with 11 bases separating them. The CDR3 length is 12 residues. The CDR3 DNA sequence: TGTGCCAGCACCTCTCTAGCGAATGAGCAGTTCTTC. Residues: CASTSLANEQFF.

This chain joins TRBV5-1 and TRBJ2-5; D perhaps matches TRBD1 (5 bases). Per germline, CDR1 SGHRS and CDR2 YFSETQ. V was shortened by 1 base and J by 1 base, with 8 bases between the two germline ends. CDR3 length: 14 residues. CDR3 nucleotide sequence: TGCGCCAGCAGCTTGAGGACACTCCAAGAGACCCAGTACTTC. Encoded protein: CASSLRTLQETQYF.

This clonotype appeared a few times. The rearrangement links TRBV5-1 to TRBJ2-5, with 7 bases matching TRBD2. This CDR3 is built from 16 residues. Germline V gene lookup returns CDR1 SGHRS and CDR2 YFSETQ. The V segment lost 0 bases and the J segment 5 bases; nucleotides outside the gene matches: 10. The CDR3 DNA sequence: TGCGCCAGCAGCTTGGCGTCTAGCGGTCTGGGGGAGACCCAGTACTTC. Translation: CASSLASSGLGETQYF.

V gene TRBV10-3 combines with J gene TRBJ1-2; D is undetermined. The germline V gene encodes CDR1 ENHRY and CDR2 SYGVKD. Between the trimmed V and J ends, which lost 4 bases and 5 bases, there was a span of 5 bases. The CDR3 covers 11 residues. CDR3 sequence: CAISGGYGYTF. CDR3 in DNA: TGTGCCATCAGTGGCGGATATGGCTACACCTTC.

This chain uses TRBV5-1 with TRBJ2-1, with 8 bases aligning to TRBD1. Germline CDR1 and CDR2: SGHRS and YFSETQ. Trimming at V came to 4 bases and at J to 15 bases, leaving 9 bases not matched to a gene. The CDR3 consists of 12 residues. Written as DNA, the CDR3 is TGCGCCAGCAGCCGGGACTTCAGGGGGCTGTTCTTC. It codes for CASSRDFRGLFF.

J is TRBJ2-1 and V is TRBV24-1, with 16 bases fitting TRBD2. Trimming cost V 9 bases and J 7 bases; bases outside gene matches: 5. The CDR3 totals 15 residues. Germline V CDR1 and CDR2: KGHDR, SFDVKD. As DNA, the CDR3 is TGTGCCACCTTTCCGGGACTAGCGGGAGGGAATGAGCAGTTCTTC. This translates into CATFPGLAGGNEQFF.

This clonotype was detected only a few times. The chain uses TRBV7-8 and TRBJ1-5; no reliable D call. This CDR3 comprises 15 residues. CDR1 is SGHVS, CDR2 FQNEAQ, per germline. Trimming pared 1 base from V and 3 bases from J, leaving 10 bases between. DNA of the CDR3: TGTGCCAGCAGCTTAGTTGGGGTAAACAATCAGCCCCAGCATTTT. Residues: CASSLVGVNNQPQHF.

CDR3 loop: CASSFQGANGYTF. In DNA, the CDR3 is TGCGCCAGCAGCTTCCAGGGGGCGAATGGCTACACCTTC. The chain links TRBV5-1 to TRBJ1-2, with 8 positions matching TRBD1. J gave up 6 bases and V 2 bases, and 3 bases lay outside the gene matches. The germline gives CDR1 SGHRS, CDR2 YFSETQ. The CDR3 loop spans 13 amino acids.

The rearrangement uses TRBV5-1 and TRBJ2-1, with D possibly called TRBD1 or TRBD2 (5 bases each). V lost 1 base, J lost 3 bases, and 11 bases lay in between. The CDR3 is 15 amino acids. In germline, CDR1 is SGHRS, CDR2 YFSETQ. For the CDR3, the DNA is TGCGCCAGCAGCTTGAGGGACCCCGGCTACAATGAGCAGTTCTTC. Translation: CASSLRDPGYNEQFF.

This clonotype was observed a handful of times. The V call is TRBV30, the J call TRBJ2-2; TRBD2 matches 8 bases. Germline lookup yields CDR1 GTSNPN and CDR2 SVGIG (reference sequence). This CDR3 is built from 15 residues. The junction had 7 bases not matched to a gene; V was cut back by 1 base and J by 6 bases. CDR3 residues: CAWSGSGRRAGELFF. The CDR3 nucleotides read TGTGCCTGGAGTGGGAGCGGGAGACGAGCCGGGGAGCTGTTTTTT. Full variable domain (remainder filled in from reference TRBV30 and TRBJ2-2): SQTIHQWPATLVQPVGSPLSLECTVEGTSNPNLYWYRQAAGRGLQLLFYSVGIGQISSEVPQNLSASRPQDRQFILSSKKLLLSDSGFYLCAWSGSGRRAGELFFGEGSRLTVL.

The chain employs TRBV5-1 and TRBJ2-5; TRBD2 agrees at 12 bases. V shed 2 bases, J shed 2 bases, and the junction held 7 bases outside the gene matches. There are 17 residues in the CDR3. Looked up from germline, CDR1 is SGHRS and CDR2 is YFSETQ. Here the CDR3 DNA reads TGCGCCAGCAGCTTACGACTAGCGGGAGAGCTACAAGAGACCCAGTACTTC. It is translated as CASSLRLAGELQETQYF.

Regarding this clonotype: One end of the junction fails to match germline, which may point to a read error. The genes are TRBV3-1 and TRBJ2-6, with 7 positions matching TRBD2. Germline values: CDR1 LGHDT, CDR2 YNNKEL (reference sequence). The CDR3 has 17 residues. CDR3 residues: CASCQDGRGSGANVLTF. The CDR3 nucleotides read TGTGCCAGCTGCCAAGATGGGAGGGGCTCTGGGGCCAACGTCCTGACTTTC.

The rearrangement joins TRBV5-1 to TRBJ2-1; 8 bases are a match to TRBD2. V lost 5 bases, J lost 7 bases, and 8 bases stayed unmatched. This CDR3 has 14 amino acids. Germline V gene lookup returns CDR1 SGHRS and CDR2 YFSETQ. The chain's CDR3 is CASRPQRELNEQFF. The DNA of the CDR3 is TGCGCCAGCAGACCCCAGCGGGAGCTAAATGAGCAGTTCTTC.

This clonotype was picked up many times. The chain carries TRBV29-1 and TRBJ2-5, with a weak D call TRBD1 (5 bases). The CDR3 has 12 amino acids. V was pared by 2 bases and J by 1 base, with 5 bases between. Germline CDR1 SQVTM, CDR2 ANQGSEA. The DNA for the CDR3 is TGCAGCGTTGAAAGGGGCCAAGAGACCCAGTACTTC. Its translation: CSVERGQETQYF.

The table lists this clonotype with many counts. Compared with germline, one end of the junction differs, possibly owing to a read error. The chain uses TRBV5-1 and TRBJ1-5; D not resolved. The CDR3 totals 13 residues. Germline CDR1 SGHRS, CDR2 YFSETQ. The CDR3 protein is CASSIDSNQPQHF. The DNA of the CDR3 is TGTGCCAGCAGCATCGACAGCAATCAGCCCCAGCATTTT.

CDR3 in amino acids: CASSYPGHGYEQYF. The CDR3 region has the DNA TGTGCCAGCAGTTATCCCGGACACGGCTACGAGCAGTACTTC. V gene TRBV6-5 combines with J gene TRBJ2-7, with D possibly matching TRBD1 (5 bases). The CDR3 is made up of 14 amino acids. Germline lookup yields CDR1 MNHEY and CDR2 SVGAGI. The V end lost 3 bases, the J end lost 3 bases, and 12 bases lay between the germline ends.

V and J are TRBV27 and TRBJ2-6; no definite D call. Germline CDR1 is MNHEY and CDR2 is SMNVEV (reference sequence). The CDR3 spans 15 residues. V was clipped by 3 bases and J by 0 bases, with 6 bases between them. CDR3 coding DNA: TGTGCCAGCAGTTTCCGGCGCTCTGGGGCCAACGTCCTGACTTTC. Its translation is CASSFRRSGANVLTF.

In its sample, this clonotype was seen a few times. This chain connects TRBV5-6 to TRBJ1-1; no reliable D call. Germline V gene sequence: CDR1 SGHDT, CDR2 YYEEEE. Between the trimmed V and J ends, which lost 0 bases and 4 bases, there was a span of 13 bases. This CDR3 contains 15 residues. In DNA form, the CDR3 reads TGTGCCAGCAGCTTGGTGGACCCCACGGGCACTGAAGCTTTCTTT. Amino acids: CASSLVDPTGTEAFF.

The J gene is TRBJ2-1, the V gene TRBV12-3 or TRBV12-4; a weak D match, TRBD1 (5 bases). This CDR3 spans 15 amino acids. Trimming pared 1 base from V and 9 bases from J, leaving 16 bases between. CDR3 nucleotides: TGTGCCAGCAGTTTAGATGGTGGCAGGGCTAGTGAGCAGTTCTTC. Protein product: CASSLDGGRASEQFF.